The 20 T cell receptor beta chains listed next were all sequenced from one sample in a study of blood T cell repertoires in COVID-19. Assay: immunoSEQ multiplex PCR; the TCRdb copy retains only in-frame clones and omits some. The data show 450,000 or so clones, with about 90% seen just once and 0.55% to 0.75% held by the top ten. The sequenced sample consisted of PBMCs or T cells enriched from blood (not recorded which). The source is a man younger than 35 who had recovered from COVID-19.

The gene calls are TRBV27 and TRBJ2-7, with D unclear. Trimming shortened V by 6 bases and J by 2 bases, and 2 bases separated the two germline ends. Germline V CDR1 and CDR2: MNHEY, SMNVEV (reference sequence). CDR3 length: 10 residues. CDR3 nucleotides: TGTGCCAGCAGCACCTACGAGCAGTACTTC. Protein sequence: CASSTYEQYF.

This chain uses TRBV7-3 with TRBJ2-1; 11 bases are shared with TRBD2. CDR1 and CDR2 (germline): SGHTA, FQGTGA. CDR3 length: 15 amino acids. V trimming: 1 base; J trimming: 9 bases; junction bases outside the gene matches: 5. DNA of the CDR3: TGTGCCAGCAGCTTAAAGGTTCTAGCGGGAGGTGAGCAGTTCTTC. Amino acid sequence: CASSLKVLAGGEQFF.

V usage is TRBV2 and J usage is TRBJ2-1; D not certain. The CDR3 runs 14 residues. The germline V gene has CDR1 SNHLY and CDR2 FYNNEI. V was trimmed by 2 bases and J by 4 bases, leaving 9 bases between them. DNA for the CDR3: TGTGCCAGCAGTGAACTCGGTATTTACAATGAGCAGTTCTTC. It encodes CASSELGIYNEQFF.

The V and J genes are TRBV13 and TRBJ2-5; 13 bases are a match to TRBD2. J was trimmed by 1 base and V by 8 bases; bases with no gene match: 4. CDR1 is PRHDT, CDR2 FYEKMQ, per germline (reference sequence). The CDR3 spans 15 residues. CDR3 sequence (DNA): TGTGCCAGCCGGGGGACTAGCGGGACCCAAGAGACCCAGTACTTC. It codes for CASRGTSGTQETQYF.

This chain joins TRBV7-9 and TRBJ1-1; a possible D gene is TRBD1 (6 bases). Germline CDR1 and CDR2: SEHNR and FQNEAQ (reference sequence). Trimming took off 5 bases at V and 8 bases at J, with 12 bases between the two ends. CDR3 length: 12 residues. The chain's CDR3 is CASSPQGHEAFF. In nucleotides, the CDR3 is TGTGCCAGCAGCCCACAGGGCCACGAAGCTTTCTTT.

This clone was seen more than once but under ten times. The sample contains more than one DNA sequence encoding this CDR3. The V and J genes are TRBV30 and TRBJ1-5, with unresolved D. The germline CDR1 and CDR2 sequences are GTSNPN and SVGIG (reference sequence). There are 11 residues in the CDR3. The V and J ends lost 0 bases and 10 bases respectively, with 7 bases between them. The chain's CDR3 is CAWSVGGPQHF. CDR3 nucleotides: TGTGCCTGGAGTGTAGGAGGACCCCAGCATTTT.

This clone was observed at least ten times. The genes are TRBV16 and TRBJ1-6; D is unclear. CDR3 length: 17 amino acids. Looked up from germline, CDR1 is KGHSY and CDR2 is FQNENV. The V and J ends lost 1 base and 4 bases respectively, with 14 bases between them. The CDR3 bases are TGTGCCAGCAGCCAATTCCCAGGAGGTGGTTATAATTCACCCCTCCACTTT. Protein product: CASSQFPGGGYNSPLHF.

The V call is TRBV3-1 (or the pseudogene TRBV3-2), the J call TRBJ2-2; D uncertain. V lost 3 bases and J 6 bases, leaving 8 bases between the germline ends. Germline lookup yields CDR1 LGHDT and CDR2 YNNKEL (reference sequence). The CDR3 runs 13 residues. The CDR3, as DNA: TGTGCCAGCAGCCATGCGGATCCCGGGGAGCTGTTTTTT. Protein sequence: CASSHADPGELFF.

The chain joins TRBV13 to TRBJ1-1, with D perhaps matching TRBD1 (6 bases). V shed 1 base and J shed 3 bases, with 15 bases lying between them. The CDR3 spans 16 residues. The V gene's germline CDR1 is PRHDT and CDR2 FYEKMQ (reference sequence). The CDR3 sequence: CASSLDRVGMYTEAFF. Written as DNA, the CDR3 is TGTGCCAGCAGCTTAGACAGGGTCGGTATGTACACTGAAGCTTTCTTT.

This sequence joins TRBV10-3 and TRBJ2-3, with TRBD1 identical over 10 bases. The ends lost 6 bases at V and 0 bases at J; junction bases unmatched: 3. Germline CDR1 reads ENHRY; CDR2 reads SYGVKD. CDR3 length: 15 amino acids. The DNA for the CDR3 is TGTGCCATCAGCCCGGACAGGGGGAGCACAGATACGCAGTATTTT. Amino acid sequence: CAISPDRGSTDTQYF.

This chain joins TRBV6-6 and TRBJ1-1; 7 bases align to TRBD1. The CDR3 loop spans 14 amino acids. J lost 1 base, V lost 7 bases, and 6 bases had no gene match. Germline V gene lookup returns CDR1 MNHNY and CDR2 SVGAGI (reference sequence). The CDR3 sequence is CASNPTGWNTEAFF. Here the CDR3 DNA reads TGTGCCAGCAATCCGACAGGGTGGAACACTGAAGCTTTCTTT.

This rearrangement joins TRBV6-2 or TRBV6-3 to TRBJ2-1; TRBD2 matches 16 bases. Unmatched junction bases numbered 18, after V lost 2 bases and J lost 8 bases. Germline V gives CDR1 MNHEY, CDR2 SVGEGT. This CDR3 is built from 21 residues. The CDR3 coding sequence is TGTGCCAGCAGTTACGCCGGGACTAGCGGGGGGGCCGTCATTCCCTGTTATGAGCAGTTCTTC. This sequence encodes CASSYAGTSGGAVIPCYEQFF.

The V gene is TRBV4-1, the J gene TRBJ1-5; TRBD1 agrees at 9 bases. Germline-derived CDR1 and CDR2 are MGHRA and YSYEKL. This CDR3 spans 16 amino acids. V lost 2 bases, J lost 7 bases, and 9 bases stayed unmatched. CDR3 sequence (DNA): TGCGCCAGCAGCCAAACGATGGGGACAGGGCTACAGCCCCAGCATTTT. It encodes CASSQTMGTGLQPQHF.

This chain links TRBV6-1 with TRBJ1-1; D unclear. There are 14 residues in the CDR3. CDR1 MNHNS and CDR2 SASEGT come from the germline V gene. V lost 2 bases to trimming and J lost 1 base, with 8 bases between them. CDR3 nucleotides: TGTGCCAGCAGTGAACCTACCGCGAACACTGAAGCTTTCTTT. Translated: CASSEPTANTEAFF.

The CDR3 reads CASSPGTTFSYEQYF. The CDR3 region has the DNA TGTGCCAGCAGCCCCGGGACTACCTTCTCCTACGAGCAGTACTTC. This sequence joins TRBV5-5 and TRBJ2-7; 7 positions match TRBD2. This CDR3 is 15 amino acids long. After removal of 4 bases from V and 0 bases from J, the junction contained 7 bases not matched to a gene. Germline V CDR1 and CDR2: SGHKS, YYEKEE (reference sequence).

The J gene is TRBJ1-2, the V gene TRBV19, with D possibly matching TRBD1 (6 bases). This CDR3 comprises 15 residues. With 9 bases removed from V and 2 bases from J, the gap between germline ends came to 19 bases. Germline values: CDR1 LNHDA, CDR2 SQIVND (reference sequence). CDR3 residues: CASKPQGISNYGYTF. As DNA, the CDR3 is TGTGCCAGCAAACCCCAGGGGATTTCCAACTATGGCTACACCTTC. The whole variable domain, remainder taken from reference TRBV19 and TRBJ1-2, is DGGITQSPKYLFRKEGQNVTLSCEQNLNHDAMYWYRQDPGQGLRLIYYSQIVNDFQKGDIAEGYSVSREKKESFPLTVTSAQKNPTAFYLCASKPQGISNYGYTFGSGTRLTVV.

This rearrangement joins TRBV19 to TRBJ2-7; maybe TRBD2 (6 bases). Germline V CDR1 and CDR2: LNHDA, SQIVND (reference sequence). The V end was cut by 0 bases, the J end by 6 bases, with 12 bases between. CDR3 size: 14 residues. CDR3 region: CASSIETGGSEQYF. The DNA of the CDR3 is TGTGCCAGTAGTATAGAGACCGGGGGTTCCGAGCAGTACTTC.

The CDR3 spells CASSAAGSSISGNTIYF. The CDR3 region has the DNA TGTGCCAGCAGTGCGGCGGGTTCAAGCATCTCTGGAAACACCATATATTTT. The chain employs TRBV2 and TRBJ1-3; D not certain. The CDR3 loop spans 17 amino acids. V lost 4 bases and J 0 bases, leaving 16 bases between the germline ends. The germline V gene has CDR1 SNHLY and CDR2 FYNNEI.

The chain carries TRBV12-5 and TRBJ2-7; 8 nucleotides match TRBD1. The V and J ends lost 6 bases and 2 bases, in that order; junction bases with no gene match: 6. Per germline, CDR1 LGHNT and CDR2 FRNRAP. The CDR3 loop spans 14 amino acids. The CDR3 DNA reads as TGTGCTAGTGGACCGATACAGGGGGCCTACGAGCAGTACTTC. This gives the protein CASGPIQGAYEQYF. Complete variable domain (other parts from reference TRBV12-5 and TRBJ2-7): DARVTQTPRHKVTEMGQEVTMRCQPILGHNTVFWYRQTMMQGLELLAYFRNRAPLDDSGMPKDRFSAEMPDATLATLKIQPSEPRDSAVYFCASGPIQGAYEQYFGPGTRLTVT.

V gene TRBV7-2 combines with J gene TRBJ2-5; 14 bases are shared with TRBD2. The germline CDR1 and CDR2 sequences are SGHTA and FQGNSA. The ends lost 4 bases at V and 5 bases at J; junction bases unmatched: 12. The CDR3 extends over 18 amino acids. CDR3 DNA sequence: TGTGCCAGCAGCTCCCGACTAGCGGGAGGGCCTAAGATGGAGACCCAGTACTTC. Translated, it gives CASSSRLAGGPKMETQYF.